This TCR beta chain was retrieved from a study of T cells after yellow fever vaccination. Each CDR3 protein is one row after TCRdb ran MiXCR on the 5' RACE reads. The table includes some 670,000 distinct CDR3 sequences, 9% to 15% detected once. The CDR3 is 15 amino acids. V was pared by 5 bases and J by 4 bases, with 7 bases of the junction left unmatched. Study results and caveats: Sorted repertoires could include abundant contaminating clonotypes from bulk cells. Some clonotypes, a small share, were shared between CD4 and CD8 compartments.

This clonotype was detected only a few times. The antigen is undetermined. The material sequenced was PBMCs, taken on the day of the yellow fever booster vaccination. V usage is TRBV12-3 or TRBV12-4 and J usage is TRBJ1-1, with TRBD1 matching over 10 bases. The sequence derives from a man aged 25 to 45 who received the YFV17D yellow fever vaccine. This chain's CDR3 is CASSRTGGLSTEAFF. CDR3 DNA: TGTGCCAGCAGTCGGACAGGGGGGCTGAGCACTGAAGCTTTCTTT.